The 8 T cell receptor beta chains below come from one sample, sequenced in a study of cytomegalovirus exposure and HLA in healthy donors. The PCR contained 60 Vbeta and 13 Jbeta primers. Libraries were prepared by immunoSEQ multiplex PCR; TCRdb keeps only in-frame clonotypes and omits some of them. The table has 110,000 to 150,000 clones, 70% to 85% seen once. The sequencing input was PBMCs. These receptors originate from a man in his forties or fifties in good health and CMV-seropositive.

The genes are TRBV19 and TRBJ2-1; D not resolved. The CDR3 has 11 residues. V lost 1 base, J lost 12 bases, and 7 bases lay in between. Germline V gene lookup returns CDR1 LNHDA and CDR2 SQIVND (reference sequence). In DNA, the CDR3 is TGTGCCAGTAGTATAGGGCTAGTGCAGTTCTTC. It yields the protein CASSIGLVQFF.

This rearrangement joins TRBV4-3 to TRBJ1-2; 7 bases fit TRBD1. Trimming cost V 0 bases and J 8 bases; bases outside gene matches: 9. From germline, CDR1 is LGHNA and CDR2 YSLEER. This CDR3 spans 15 amino acids. The CDR3 coding sequence is TGCGCCAGCAGCCAAGATCTTAGCAGGGGGTTCGGCTACACCTTC. It encodes CASSQDLSRGFGYTF.

This sequence joins TRBV21-1 and TRBJ1-5; TRBD1 reflects the table's D call only, with no check against the DNA. TRBV21-1 is listed as a pseudogene. This CDR3 comprises 17 residues. The CDR3 DNA reads TGTGCCAGCAGCAAAGAGGGGACAGGGGATAGCAATCAGCCCCAGCATTTT. Translating gives CASSKEGTGDSNQPQHF.

The J gene is TRBJ1-1, the V gene TRBV7-9; no reliable D call. V was trimmed by 4 bases and J by 5 bases, leaving 14 bases between them. The germline gives CDR1 SEHNR, CDR2 FQNEAQ (reference sequence). The CDR3 length is 14 residues. CDR3 nucleotides: TGTGCCAGCAGCTCTGGCGTAGCATTTACTGAAGCTTTCTTT. Its protein product is CASSSGVAFTEAFF. Looking up the rest from reference TRBV7-9 and TRBJ1-1 gives the full variable domain: DTGVSQNPRHKITKRGQNVTFRCDPISEHNRLYWYRQTLGQGPEFLTYFQNEAQLEKSRLLSDRFSAERPKGSFSTLEIQRTEQGDSAMYLCASSSGVAFTEAFFGQGTRLTVV.

The chain couples TRBV6-6 to TRBJ1-1; D ambiguous. The germline CDR1 and CDR2 sequences are MNHNY and SVGAGI (reference sequence). This CDR3 has 13 residues. V shed 0 bases and J shed 7 bases, with 9 bases lying between them. In DNA, the CDR3 is TGTGCCAGCAGTTACTCGAGGGAGGATGAAGCTTTCTTT. This encodes CASSYSREDEAFF.

V gene TRBV7-8 combines with J gene TRBJ1-1, with a possible D match to TRBD1 (5 bases). The CDR3 contains 14 residues. CDR1 SGHVS and CDR2 FQNEAQ come from the germline V gene. V was cut by 5 bases and J by 4 bases, with 14 bases left in between. The CDR3: CASSPLRGGTEAFF. The CDR3 DNA follows: TGTGCCAGCAGCCCACTACGGGGGGGCACTGAAGCTTTCTTT.

The chain couples TRBV27 to TRBJ2-7, with a tentative D call TRBD2 (7 bases). The CDR3 is 16 amino acids. V dropped 3 bases and J dropped 5 bases, with 20 bases sitting between them. CDR1 is MNHEY and CDR2 is SMNVEV in the germline V gene (reference sequence). CDR3 bases: TGTGCCAGCAGTTTCCCCTTGGGGGGGGGCCTCCACGAGCAGTACTTC. Protein: CASSFPLGGGLHEQYF.

This chain links TRBV6-5 with TRBJ1-1, with 7 bases fitting TRBD1. Germline trimming cut 1 base from V and 4 bases from J; bases unmatched to any gene: 9. This CDR3 is 16 amino acids long. CDR1 is MNHEY and CDR2 is SVGAGI in the germline V gene. In DNA, the CDR3 is TGTGCCAGCAGTTACTTCGTTGGGACAGTAGGCACTGAAGCTTTCTTT. It encodes CASSYFVGTVGTEAFF.